This T cell receptor (beta chain) came from a study of molecular identifiers for immune sequencing clone quantification. The CDR3 runs 11 residues. Germline assignment: CDR1 DFQATT and CDR2 SNEGSKA (reference sequence). V shed 3 bases and J shed 3 bases, with 6 bases lying between them. TCRdb reprocessed the PCR reads via MiXCR and lists one record per CDR3 protein. Counted here are hundreds of thousands of distinct CDR3 sequences, roughly 25% occurring once; the ten biggest clones make up about 0.78%. The chain joins TRBV20-1 to TRBJ2-7; D is undetermined. This TCR was recovered from a human donor in good health. Some libraries in this study had Jurkat cell RNA spiked in. The source material was naive CD8+ T cells from blood, with Jurkat cell RNA spiked in. Subset defined: FACS-sorted CD8+CD4-CCR7+CD45RA+ naive T cells. CDR3 in amino acids: CSARANYEQYF. The CDR3 DNA reads as TGCAGTGCTAGGGCGAACTACGAGCAGTACTTC.